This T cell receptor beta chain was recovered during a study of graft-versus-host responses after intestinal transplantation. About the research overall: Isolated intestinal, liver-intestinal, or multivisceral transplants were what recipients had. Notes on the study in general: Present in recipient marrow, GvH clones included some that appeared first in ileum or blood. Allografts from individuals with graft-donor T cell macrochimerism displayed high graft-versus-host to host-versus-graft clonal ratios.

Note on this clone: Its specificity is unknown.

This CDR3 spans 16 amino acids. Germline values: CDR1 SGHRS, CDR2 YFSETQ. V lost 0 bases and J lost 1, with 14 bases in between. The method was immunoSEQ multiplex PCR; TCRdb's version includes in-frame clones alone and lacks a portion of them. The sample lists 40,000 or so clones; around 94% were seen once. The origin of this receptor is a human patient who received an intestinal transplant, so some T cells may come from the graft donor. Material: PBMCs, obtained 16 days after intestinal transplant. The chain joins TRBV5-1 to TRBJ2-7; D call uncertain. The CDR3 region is CASSLVAPNSSYEQYF. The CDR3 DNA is TGCGCCAGCAGCTTGGTTGCACCGAATTCTTCCTACGAGCAGTACTTC.